Ten or more counts support the clone carrying this TCR beta chain. This specimen comes from a study of tumor-infiltrating lymphocytes in primary liver carcinoma. Using a constant-region primer together with ProtoScript II reverse transcriptase, TCR beta cDNA was made from around 0.55 ug of total RNA. Modified slightly, ARM-PCR produced TCR beta libraries over three nested multiplex PCR rounds. For around 9 cycles apiece, the opening two PCR rounds ran with TRBV1-TRBV30 forward primers and a C-beta reverse primer. TCRdb ran MiXCR on the multiplex PCR reads and lists one entry per CDR3 protein. Of around 330,000 distinct CDR3 sequences in the sample, approximately 58% were seen once. Trimming removed 3 bases from V and 3 bases from J, with 12 bases in between. CDR3 length: 14 amino acids. RNA was extracted from whole blood without cell sorting, alongside germline DNA.

Sequenced material: peripheral blood. The rearrangement links TRBV12-3 or TRBV12-4 to TRBJ2-7; D might be TRBD1 or TRBD2, each matching 5 bases. The source of this sequence is a woman between 25 and 40 years old with primary liver carcinoma and hepatitis B virus infection. CDR3 residues: CASSFTGPSYEQYF. The DNA of the CDR3 is TGTGCCAGCAGTTTCACGGGACCAAGCTACGAGCAGTACTTC.